This TCR beta chain was documented in a study of CD8+ T cells in alopecia areata. Study observations and caveats: Normal skin's resident alphabeta T cells are also sequenced in scalp samples. In scalp, tofacitinib significantly decreased clonality and expanded CD8+ clones among the top 100.

Reverse transcribed after extraction, RNA yielded cDNA as the sequencing template. Only in-frame clones appear in the TCRdb table, and some are missing; sequencing was by immunoSEQ multiplex PCR. The sample gives about 220,000 clones, around three fifths of which show up once; roughly 1.6% is in the top ten. Treatment specified: oral pan-JAK inhibitor, 5-10 mg twice daily. The CDR3 has 14 residues. The germline CDR1 and CDR2 sequences are LNHNV and YYDKDF (reference sequence). The V end was cut by 0 bases, the J end by 4 bases, with 10 bases between. As concerns this clone: The target antigen is unknown. The same CDR3 arises from other DNA sequences in this sample as well.

The source material was CD4+ T cells sorted from blood, sampled at week 4, from a patient treated with tofacitinib. J is TRBJ2-7 and V is TRBV15; the D gene is possibly TRBD1 (6 bases). The receptor was derived from a human donor with alopecia areata. This CDR3 reads CATSRDQGSYEQYF. CDR3 coding DNA: TGTGCCACCAGCAGAGATCAGGGGTCTTACGAGCAGTACTTC.